This paragraph reports one T cell receptor (beta chain). At one end, the junction sequence differs from germline, possibly due to a read error. The germline gives CDR1 SQVTM, CDR2 ANQGSEA. The CDR3 has 13 residues. Molecular barcoded adaptors covering alpha/delta and beta/gamma chains were used on approximately 440 ng RNA. In TCRdb, the reads were re-called with MiXCR into one record per CDR3 protein. The sample holds over 80,000 distinct CDR3 sequences, 9% to 15% seen once. This entry belongs to a study of read filtering for tumor transcriptome and immune sequencing. The overall study: Mean patient age was approximately 66 years, range roughly 40 to 80; around 16 male, 14 female. RNA-seq yielded only about 75 to 1273 TCR reads, IR-seq about 3.5 to 10.27 million.

The clonotype originates from a donor aged 40 or older with multiple myeloma. The rearrangement joins TRBV29-1 to TRBJ1-1; the D gene is possibly TRBD1 (6 bases). Sequences were obtained from a population of CD138-negative cells sorted from bone marrow. The CDR3 protein is CSVEYRGNTEASF. The CDR3 bases are TGCAGCGTTGAATATAGGGGGAACACTGAAGCTTCCTTC.